This T cell receptor beta chain was profiled in a study of metastatic and nonmetastatic thyroid tumors. Note on this clone: Sequence at one end of the junction differs from germline and may be a read error.

TCRdb re-called the PCR reads with MiXCR. The repertoire holds about 40,000 clones, with roughly 11% as singletons. Ahead of thyroid surgery, no patient had received treatment of any kind. The sample taken for sequencing was blood. This receptor was obtained from a female donor with papillary thyroid cancer or a benign thyroid nodule (not recorded which). Some clones in this sample may be carry-over from other donors' samples.

The CDR3 DNA reads as TGCGCCAGCAGCGAGTACCTGGCGGGCACCGGGGGGCTGTTTTTT. It codes for CASSEYLAGTGGLFF. The V and J genes are TRBV5-1 and TRBJ2-2, with D possibly matching TRBD2 (6 bases). The CDR3 spans 15 residues. Germline V CDR1 and CDR2: SGHRS, YFSETQ. Based on the CDR3 plus reference TRBV5-1 and TRBJ2-2, the full variable domain is KAGVTQTPRYLIKTRGQQVTLSCSPISGHRSVSWYQQTPGQGLQFLFEYFSETQRNKGNFPGRFSGRQFSNSRSEMNVSTLELGDSALYLCASSEYLAGTGGLFFGEGSRLTVL.